The 27 T cell receptor beta chains reported below all come from one sample, sequenced in a study of T cells expressing NK-cell markers. TCRdb re-called the 5' RACE reads and shows each CDR3 protein once, DNA omitted. Seen in this sample are 440,000 or so distinct CDR3 sequences; the ten most common clones hold more than 7%. The sequencing input was blood T cells: a sorted CD56 or NKG2C T cell subset, CD4+ or CD8+ T cells, or bulk PBMC T cells (not recorded which). Receptor source: a woman aged 18-69 years in good health.

The chain has TRBV11-3 and TRBJ2-7; TCRdb names TRBD1, which stays unverified in the absence of DNA. The CDR3 consists of 17 residues. Germline V gene data show CDR1 as SGHNT and CDR2 as YENEEA. CDR3 protein: CASSPGGGTVPSYEQYF.

This chain links TRBV27 with TRBJ1-1; TCRdb's assignment of TRBD1 cannot be checked, as there is no DNA. The CDR3 loop spans 14 amino acids. Germline V gene lookup returns CDR1 MNHEY and CDR2 SMNVEV (reference sequence). CDR3 sequence reads: CASSRQGALTEAFF.

The CDR3 spells CSVEATRNTDTQYF. This chain links TRBV29-1 with TRBJ2-3; absent DNA, TCRdb's TRBD2 call cannot be checked. The CDR3 is 14 amino acids. From germline, CDR1 is SQVTM and CDR2 ANQGSEA.

This CDR3 is CAISARGEVDNEQFF. The chain combines TRBV10-3 with TRBJ2-1; the TRBD2 assignment by TCRdb is unverifiable without DNA. CDR3 length: 15 residues. Germline CDR1 reads ENHRY; CDR2 reads SYGVKD.

The V and J genes are TRBV24-1 and TRBJ2-5; TCRdb's assignment of TRBD2 cannot be checked, as there is no DNA. Germline values: CDR1 KGHDR, CDR2 SFDVKD. This CDR3 is built from 15 residues. The CDR3 loop reads CATSDPSGSGETQYF.

The CDR3 here is CASSLSGGASNEQFF. The chain recombines TRBV7-8 with TRBJ2-1; without DNA, the TCRdb call of TRBD1 cannot be checked. Germline lookup yields CDR1 SGHVS and CDR2 FQNEAQ. CDR3 length equals 15 residues.

The CDR3 is CASSLGASGRAYGETQYF. The rearrangement uses TRBV11-2 and TRBJ2-5; TCRdb selects TRBD2, and the lack of DNA leaves this call unchecked. Germline values: CDR1 SGHAT, CDR2 FQNNGV. CDR3 length: 18 amino acids.

CDR3 sequence: CASSSGTRINEQFF. The chain employs TRBV11-2 and TRBJ2-1; lacking DNA, the TRBD2 call made by TCRdb goes unchecked. From germline, CDR1 is SGHAT and CDR2 FQNNGV. The CDR3 consists of 14 residues.

The chain has TRBV12-3 or TRBV12-4 and TRBJ2-1; no DNA is available, so the TRBD2 call from TCRdb remains unchecked. The CDR3 totals 15 residues. The chain's CDR3 is CATMEGGGAYNEQFF.

J is TRBJ2-1 and V is TRBV28. Germline loops: CDR1 MDHEN, CDR2 SYDVKM. The CDR3 has 14 residues. CDR3 region: CASSIRQDYNEQFF.

The J gene is TRBJ2-5, the V gene TRBV29-1; without DNA, the TCRdb call of TRBD2 cannot be checked. Per germline, CDR1 SQVTM and CDR2 ANQGSEA. The CDR3 runs to 12 residues. The CDR3: CSLLRAEETQYF.

The rearrangement links TRBV20-1 to TRBJ2-2; lacking DNA, the TRBD1 call made by TCRdb goes unchecked. The CDR3 loop spans 15 amino acids. Germline CDR1 and CDR2: DFQATT and SNEGSKA (reference sequence). CDR3 region: CSARSRGLNTGELFF.

V and J are TRBV19 and TRBJ2-1; TCRdb picks TRBD2, but there is no DNA to check that call. This CDR3 comprises 15 residues. Germline assignment: CDR1 LNHDA and CDR2 SQIVND (reference sequence). This CDR3 is CASSRSSGGATEQFF.

The genes are TRBV20-1 and TRBJ2-4; TCRdb's D gene call, TRBD2, goes unchecked for lack of DNA. Germline values: CDR1 DFQATT, CDR2 SNEGSKA (reference sequence). The CDR3 runs 15 residues. CDR3 in amino acids: CSAREKLAGGPIQYF.

This CDR3 is CASSLQTEYNSPLHF. The rearrangement joins TRBV7-2 to TRBJ1-6; the TRBD1 assignment by TCRdb is unverifiable without DNA. The germline CDR1 and CDR2 sequences are SGHTA and FQGNSA. The length of the CDR3 is 15 residues.

This chain uses TRBV9 with TRBJ2-1; TCRdb reports TRBD2, a call that lacks DNA to check it against. CDR3 length equals 16 residues. The V gene's germline CDR1 is SGDLS and CDR2 YYNGEE. This CDR3 reads CASSALAGGTWNEQFF.

The V and J genes are TRBV20-1 and TRBJ1-1. CDR1 is DFQATT and CDR2 is SNEGSKA in the germline V gene (reference sequence). There are 14 residues in the CDR3. CDR3 amino acids: CSAREGSLNTEAFF.

V usage is TRBV29-1 and J usage is TRBJ2-5; with no DNA, the TCRdb D assignment of TRBD1 cannot be verified. The CDR3 runs 11 residues. The germline CDR1 and CDR2 sequences are SQVTM and ANQGSEA. Here the CDR3 reads CSVYRGQTQYF. The full variable domain, in which reference TRBV29-1 and TRBJ2-5 provide the parts outside the CDR3, is SAVISQKPSRDICQRGTSLTIQCQVDSQVTMMFWYRQQPGQSLTLIATANQGSEATYESGFVIDKFPISRPNLTFSTLTVSNMSPEDSSIYLCSVYRGQTQYFGPGTRLLVL.

V is TRBV6-2 or TRBV6-3 and J is TRBJ1-5; the D call of TRBD1 rests on TCRdb alone, since no DNA is present to check it. The CDR3 is 17 residues long. Germline V lookup: CDR1 MNHEY, CDR2 SVGEGT. CDR3 sequence reads: CASRSSGTGGRNQPQHF.

The chain employs TRBV6-1 and TRBJ2-3; checking the TCRdb D call of TRBD1 is not possible without DNA. The CDR3 has 15 residues. Germline lookup yields CDR1 MNHNS and CDR2 SASEGT. The CDR3 spells CASTEQGSAADTQYF.

V and J are TRBV27 and TRBJ2-1. CDR3 length equals 13 residues. The germline V gene has CDR1 MNHEY and CDR2 SMNVEV (reference sequence). The CDR3 reads CASSLESNNEQFF.

V and J are TRBV24-1 and TRBJ2-3. Germline V gives CDR1 KGHDR, CDR2 SFDVKD. CDR3 length equals 15 residues. CDR3 loop: CATSDFGVMADTQYF.

J is TRBJ2-7 and V is TRBV19. Germline loops: CDR1 LNHDA, CDR2 SQIVND (reference sequence). The CDR3 has 15 amino acids. CDR3 loop: CASRPEDRSSYEQYF.

The V call is TRBV5-5, the J call TRBJ1-1; the D call of TRBD1 rests on TCRdb alone, since no DNA is present to check it. Germline loops: CDR1 SGHKS, CDR2 YYEKEE (reference sequence). The CDR3 covers 16 residues. The CDR3 spells CASSLAPTGVNTEAFF.

The CDR3: CASSLGASHYGYTF. The rearrangement links TRBV11-2 to TRBJ1-2. Germline lookup yields CDR1 SGHAT and CDR2 FQNNGV. This CDR3 has 14 amino acids.

The rearrangement links TRBV11-2 to TRBJ2-5. Germline V gene sequence: CDR1 SGHAT, CDR2 FQNNGV. This CDR3 contains 14 residues. The CDR3 reads CASSLSSFRETQYF.

The CDR3 here is CASSRGTSGSGEQYF. The V and J genes are TRBV28 and TRBJ2-7; TCRdb selects TRBD2, and the lack of DNA leaves this call unchecked. The CDR3 is 15 amino acids. Germline V gene sequence: CDR1 MDHEN, CDR2 SYDVKM. The full variable domain, with the rest looked up from reference TRBV28 and TRBJ2-7, is DVKVTQSSRYLVKRTGEKVFLECVQDMDHENMFWYRQDPGLGLRLIYFSYDVKMKEKGDIPEGYSVSREKKERFSLILESASTNQTSMYLCASSRGTSGSGEQYFGPGTRLTVT.